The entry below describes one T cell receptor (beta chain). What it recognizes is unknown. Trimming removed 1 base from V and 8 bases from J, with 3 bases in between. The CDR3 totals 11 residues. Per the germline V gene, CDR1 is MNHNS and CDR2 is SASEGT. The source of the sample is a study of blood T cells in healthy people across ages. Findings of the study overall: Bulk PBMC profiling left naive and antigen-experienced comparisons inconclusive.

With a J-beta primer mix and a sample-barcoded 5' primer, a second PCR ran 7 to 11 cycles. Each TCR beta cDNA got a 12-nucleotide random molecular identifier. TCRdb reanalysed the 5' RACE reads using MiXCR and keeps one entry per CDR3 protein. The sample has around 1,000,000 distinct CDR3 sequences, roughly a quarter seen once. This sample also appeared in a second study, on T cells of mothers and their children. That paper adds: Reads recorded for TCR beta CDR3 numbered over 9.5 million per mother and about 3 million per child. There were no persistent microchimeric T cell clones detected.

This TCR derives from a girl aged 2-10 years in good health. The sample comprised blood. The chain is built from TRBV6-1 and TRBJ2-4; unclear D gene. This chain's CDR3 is CASSEGDIQYF. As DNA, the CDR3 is TGTGCCAGCAGTGAAGGGGACATTCAGTACTTC.